This entry lists 30 T cell receptor beta chains sequenced from one sample in a study of T cell responses to AZD1222 COVID-19 vaccine. The repertoire was sequenced with immunoSEQ multiplex PCR; TCRdb's copy has only in-frame clones and lacks some. The data hold fewer than 50,000 clones, with roughly 80% observed a single time. The input for sequencing was peripheral blood, taken on day 0 of AZD1222 vaccination. These receptors all stem from an adult in good health.

The chain uses TRBV29-1 and TRBJ2-3, with D tentatively TRBD2 (6 bases). The V gene lost 7 bases and the J gene lost 1 base, with 15 bases spanning the gap. The CDR3 contains 14 residues. Per germline, CDR1 SQVTM and CDR2 ANQGSEA. CDR3 sequence reads: CSAFGGTGTDTQYF. The CDR3 DNA reads TGCAGCGCCTTTGGGGGGACCGGCACAGATACGCAGTATTTT.

The genes are TRBV6-2 or TRBV6-3 and TRBJ2-3; D remains unclear. Trimming pared 0 bases from V and 6 bases from J, leaving 4 bases between. The length of the CDR3 is 12 residues. Germline CDR1 reads MNHEY; CDR2 reads SVGEGT. The chain's CDR3 is CASSYSSDTQYF. The CDR3 DNA reads as TGTGCCAGCAGTTACTCGTCGGATACGCAGTATTTT.

The chain recombines TRBV7-9 with TRBJ1-6; 7 nucleotides match TRBD1. The junction had 7 bases not matched to a gene; V was cut back by 5 bases and J by 6 bases. Per the germline V gene, CDR1 is SEHNR and CDR2 is FQNEAQ (reference sequence). This CDR3 contains 15 residues. The CDR3 spells CASSVGQSSNSPLHF. CDR3 DNA sequence: TGTGCCAGCAGCGTGGGACAGTCATCTAATTCACCCCTCCACTTT. Supplemented by reference TRBV7-9 and TRBJ1-6, the full variable domain reads DTGVSQNPRHKITKRGQNVTFRCDPISEHNRLYWYRQTLGQGPEFLTYFQNEAQLEKSRLLSDRFSAERPKGSFSTLEIQRTEQGDSAMYLCASSVGQSSNSPLHFGNGTRLTVT.

The chain has TRBV15 and TRBJ2-1, with TRBD2 identical over 9 bases. Germline V CDR1 and CDR2: LNHNV, YYDKDF (reference sequence). This CDR3 spans 16 amino acids. V dropped 0 bases and J dropped 5; count of bases not matched to a gene: 5. The CDR3 region has the DNA TGTGCCACCAGCAGAGAGGGGCTAGCGGGGAACAATGAGCAGTTCTTC. Protein sequence: CATSREGLAGNNEQFF.

The J gene is TRBJ1-1, the V gene TRBV16, with unresolved D. The ends were cut back, 0 bases at V and 2 bases at J, with 10 bases in the middle. Germline CDR1 KGHSY, CDR2 FQNENV. The CDR3 extends over 15 amino acids. CDR3 sequence reads: CASSQSPLGNTEAFF. The CDR3 region has the DNA TGTGCCAGCAGCCAATCCCCACTGGGCAACACTGAAGCTTTCTTT.

The chain recombines TRBV19 with TRBJ1-1; D is possibly TRBD1 (5 bases). V was shortened by 2 bases and J by 6 bases, with 7 bases between the two germline ends. Germline-derived CDR1 and CDR2 are LNHDA and SQIVND (reference sequence). The CDR3 is 12 amino acids. This CDR3 is CASSIQGSEAFF. The CDR3 bases are TGTGCCAGTAGTATACAGGGCTCTGAAGCTTTCTTT.

V usage is TRBV28 and J usage is TRBJ1-5, with a tentative D call TRBD1 (5 bases). CDR1 MDHEN and CDR2 SYDVKM come from the germline V gene. The V gene lost 5 bases and the J gene lost 1 base, with 12 bases spanning the gap. The CDR3 length is 15 residues. CDR3 DNA sequence: TGTGCCAGCAGTCTCATATGGGGGAGCAATCAGCCCCAGCATTTT. Amino acid sequence: CASSLIWGSNQPQHF.

V usage is TRBV11-1 and J usage is TRBJ1-1, with D tentatively TRBD1 (5 bases). From germline, CDR1 is SGHAT and CDR2 FQDESV (reference sequence). The CDR3 consists of 14 residues. V was cut by 5 bases and J by 0 bases, with 10 bases left in between. The CDR3 reads CASSPGRLNTEAFF. The CDR3 nucleotides are TGTGCCAGCAGCCCGGGGCGACTGAACACTGAAGCTTTCTTT. The full variable domain, completed using reference TRBV11-1 and TRBJ1-1, is EAEVAQSPRYKITEKSQAVAFWCDPISGHATLYWYRQILGQGPELLVQFQDESVVDDSQLPKDRFSAERLKGVDSTLKIQPAELGDSAMYLCASSPGRLNTEAFFGQGTRLTVV.

This clone was observed a single time. The V call is TRBV7-8, the J call TRBJ1-2; no definite D call. The CDR3 runs 16 residues. Germline V lookup: CDR1 SGHVS, CDR2 FQNEAQ. V lost 6 bases and J lost 8, with 25 bases in between. CDR3 protein: CASSFSYGSLVEGYTF. Written as DNA, the CDR3 is TGTGCCAGCAGTTTTTCATATGGGTCCTTGGTGGAAGGCTACACCTTC.

This clone was seen once. The chain employs TRBV19 and TRBJ1-3; the D is unclear. The CDR3 covers 14 residues. V gave up 4 bases and J gave up 0 bases, with 7 bases separating them. In germline, CDR1 is LNHDA, CDR2 SQIVND (reference sequence). CDR3 sequence (DNA): TGTGCCAGTAGTACGGACCGCTCTGGAAACACCATATATTTT. Translation gives CASSTDRSGNTIYF.

The chain uses TRBV11-2 and TRBJ2-3; 11 bases match TRBD2. Germline V lookup: CDR1 SGHAT, CDR2 FQNNGV. The CDR3 is 17 residues long. Trimming at V came to 1 base and at J to 6 bases, leaving 9 bases not matched to a gene. CDR3 nucleotides: TGTGCCAGCAGCTTAGGGGATACTAGCGGGAGTGCGGATACGCAGTATTTT. Translated, it gives CASSLGDTSGSADTQYF. Using reference TRBV11-2 and TRBJ2-3 for the parts outside the CDR3, the full variable domain is EAGVAQSPRYKIIEKRQSVAFWCNPISGHATLYWYQQILGQGPKLLIQFQNNGVVDDSQLPKDRFSAERLKGVDSTLKIQPAKLEDSAVYLCASSLGDTSGSADTQYFGPGTRLTVL.

The genes are TRBV5-5 and TRBJ2-7, with D unresolved. Germline V gives CDR1 SGHKS, CDR2 YYEKEE (reference sequence). The V and J ends lost 1 base and 6 bases respectively, with 11 bases between them. CDR3 size: 13 residues. CDR3 bases: TGTGCCAGCAGCTTGTGGTCAGTGTCCGAGCAGTACGTC. Encoded protein: CASSLWSVSEQYV.

This clone was seen more than once but under ten times. The CDR3 DNA is TGCGCCAGCAGCCCGACAGGGTACACTAACTATGGCTACACCTTC. Its translation: CASSPTGYTNYGYTF. The rearrangement uses TRBV10-2 and TRBJ1-2; TRBD1 matches at 7 bases. J lost 0 bases, V lost 6 bases, and 7 bases had no gene match. The CDR3 covers 15 residues. Germline V CDR1 and CDR2: WSHSY, SAAADI.

V and J are TRBV27 and TRBJ1-3; 7 bases align to TRBD1. This CDR3 spans 14 amino acids. The germline gives CDR1 MNHEY, CDR2 SMNVEV (reference sequence). V shed 6 bases and J 4 bases; nucleotides not matched to a gene: 6. CDR3 coding DNA: TGTGCCAGCAGGAGACAGGGTTCGGGAAACACCATATATTTT. Amino acids: CASRRQGSGNTIYF.

The chain carries TRBV6-5 and TRBJ2-7, with D maybe TRBD1 (9 bases). V dropped 7 bases and J dropped 7 bases, with 23 bases sitting between them. CDR3 size: 15 residues. CDR1 is MNHEY, CDR2 SVGAGI, per germline. CDR3 amino acids: CASIGRGDRVQEQYF. The DNA of the CDR3 is TGTGCCAGCATAGGGCGGGGGGACAGGGTCCAAGAGCAGTACTTC.

This chain links TRBV27 with TRBJ2-5; TRBD2 matches at 7 bases. This CDR3 region has 16 residues. Germline CDR1 is MNHEY and CDR2 is SMNVEV (reference sequence). The ends lost 3 bases at V and 4 bases at J; junction bases unmatched: 11. DNA for the CDR3: TGTGCCAGCAGTTTTAGTGAGCAGGGAGGGCGAGAGACCCAGTACTTC. Its protein is CASSFSEQGGRETQYF.

This clone was found once. The CDR3 DNA is TGTGCCAGCAGCCAAGAGGGGACAGGGAAAACAGATACGCAGTATTTT. Protein product: CASSQEGTGKTDTQYF. The chain combines TRBV3-1 (or the pseudogene TRBV3-2) with TRBJ2-3, with 9 bases identical to TRBD1. V lost 0 bases and J lost 3; bases outside the gene matches: 4. Germline V lookup: CDR1 LGHDT, CDR2 YNNKEL (reference sequence). The CDR3 totals 16 residues.

This clone showed up just a few times. V is TRBV7-9 and J is TRBJ1-1, with 7 bases aligning to TRBD1. The V gene's germline CDR1 is SEHNR and CDR2 FQNEAQ (reference sequence). Trimming removed 7 bases from V and 4 bases from J; junction bases left unmatched: 9. This CDR3 is 14 amino acids long. The CDR3 bases are TGTGCCAGCACCCCCCAGGGGGGGGTCACTGAAGCTTTCTTT. Its protein is CASTPQGGVTEAFF. Combining the CDR3 with reference TRBV7-9 and TRBJ1-1 gives the whole variable domain DTGVSQNPRHKITKRGQNVTFRCDPISEHNRLYWYRQTLGQGPEFLTYFQNEAQLEKSRLLSDRFSAERPKGSFSTLEIQRTEQGDSAMYLCASTPQGGVTEAFFGQGTRLTVV.

This clone was observed a few times. The chain has TRBV3-1 (or the pseudogene TRBV3-2) and TRBJ1-1, with D unclear. This CDR3 has 12 residues. In germline, CDR1 is LGHDT, CDR2 YNNKEL (reference sequence). V lost 5 bases and J lost 2, with 6 bases in between. CDR3 DNA sequence: TGTGCCAGCAGCGGGGTCAACACTGAAGCTTTCTTT. Translated: CASSGVNTEAFF.

The rearrangement uses TRBV18 and TRBJ1-1; D is unclear. Trimming cost V 3 bases and J 5 bases, with 19 bases left between them. The CDR3 sequence is 16 residues long. Germline V CDR1 and CDR2: KGHSH, LQKENI. This chain's CDR3 is CASSPYVMSSGTEAFF. For the CDR3, the DNA is TGTGCCAGCTCACCCTACGTGATGTCTTCCGGGACTGAAGCTTTCTTT. The variable domain in full, completed from reference TRBV18 and TRBJ1-1, reads NAGVMQNPRHLVRRRGQEARLRCSPMKGHSHVYWYRQLPEEGLKFMVYLQKENIIDESGMPKERFSAEFPKEGPSILRIQQVVRGDSAAYFCASSPYVMSSGTEAFFGQGTRLTVV.

The CDR3, as DNA: TGTGCCCAGATAATGTGCGTGATTGGGGCCAAAAACATTCAGTACTTC. Its translation is CAQIMCVIGAKNIQYF. This chain connects TRBV19 to TRBJ2-4; D unresolved. Germline CDR1 reads LNHDA; CDR2 reads SQIVND (reference sequence). This CDR3 spans 16 amino acids. The V gene lost 11 bases and the J gene lost 1 base, with 21 bases spanning the gap.

The V gene is TRBV18, the J gene TRBJ1-2; D unresolved. Trimming left V 8 bases short and J 2 bases short, with 15 bases between. The CDR3 has 14 residues. Germline loops: CDR1 KGHSH, CDR2 LQKENI. The DNA for the CDR3 is TGTGCCAGCACCTACGACTGGAGGAACTATGGCTACACCTTC. This translates into CASTYDWRNYGYTF. Full variable domain (missing parts from reference TRBV18 and TRBJ1-2): NAGVMQNPRHLVRRRGQEARLRCSPMKGHSHVYWYRQLPEEGLKFMVYLQKENIIDESGMPKERFSAEFPKEGPSILRIQQVVRGDSAAYFCASTYDWRNYGYTFGSGTRLTVV.

The chain links TRBV3-1 (or the pseudogene TRBV3-2) to TRBJ1-6, with D unresolved. The V end lost 3 bases, the J end lost 9 bases, and 9 bases lay between the germline ends. CDR1 is LGHDT and CDR2 is YNNKEL in the germline V gene (reference sequence). This CDR3 is 13 amino acids long. The CDR3 DNA is TGTGCCAGCAGCCAGAACGTCTTTTCACCCCTCCACTTT. Translated, it gives CASSQNVFSPLHF.

This chain connects TRBV27 to TRBJ1-5, with a tentative D call TRBD1 (6 bases). The CDR3 loop spans 14 amino acids. Per germline, CDR1 MNHEY and CDR2 SMNVEV (reference sequence). V lost 3 bases and J 7 bases, leaving 13 bases between the germline ends. Here the CDR3 reads CASSFLAGDQPQHF. The CDR3 DNA follows: TGTGCCAGCAGTTTTCTGGCAGGGGACCAGCCCCAGCATTTT.

J is TRBJ2-3 and V is TRBV10-3, with 12 nucleotides matching TRBD1. V lost 4 bases and J lost 4; bases outside the gene matches: 3. The CDR3 spans 15 residues. CDR1 is ENHRY and CDR2 is SYGVKD in the germline V gene. CDR3 in amino acids: CAISGGTGGSDTQYF. The CDR3 region has the DNA TGTGCCATCAGTGGGGGGACAGGGGGCTCAGATACGCAGTATTTT.

The V gene is TRBV6-5, the J gene TRBJ2-2, with TRBD1 matching over 10 bases. This CDR3 contains 13 residues. After removal of 10 bases from V and 4 bases from J, the junction contained 3 bases not matched to a gene. Germline CDR1 and CDR2: MNHEY and SVGAGI. The DNA of the CDR3 is TGTGCCACCCGGACAGGGGGCACCGGGGAGCTGTTTTTT. It is translated as CATRTGGTGELFF.

The rearrangement links TRBV5-1 to TRBJ1-2, with 7 bases aligning to TRBD1. CDR1 is SGHRS, CDR2 YFSETQ, per germline. CDR3 length: 13 amino acids. V trimming: 5 bases; J trimming: 7 bases; junction bases outside the gene matches: 8. CDR3 bases: TGCGCCAGCAGAGATCAGGGGGGGACTGGCTACACCTTC. Protein sequence: CASRDQGGTGYTF.

The chain has TRBV19 and TRBJ1-5, with D perhaps matching TRBD1 (5 bases). V lost 6 bases and J 4 bases, leaving 19 bases between the germline ends. The CDR3 has 16 residues. The germline V gene encodes CDR1 LNHDA and CDR2 SQIVND (reference sequence). CDR3 sequence: CASSLLDGALNQPQHF. The CDR3, as DNA: TGTGCCAGTAGCCTTTTGGATGGGGCTTTGAATCAGCCCCAGCATTTT.

This clone was seen only a few times. This chain uses TRBV7-2 with TRBJ1-5; no reliable D call. V lost 5 bases and J 7 bases, leaving 9 bases between the germline ends. Germline V gene lookup returns CDR1 SGHTA and CDR2 FQGNSA. This CDR3 is built from 12 residues. CDR3 bases: TGTGCCAGCAGCACCCCACGGCAGCCCCAGCATTTT. Translation gives CASSTPRQPQHF.

This chain uses TRBV28 with TRBJ1-1, with TRBD1 matching over 8 bases. This CDR3 has 14 amino acids. The V gene end was trimmed by 5 bases and the J gene end by 4 bases; junction bases not matched to a gene: 6. Germline CDR1 MDHEN, CDR2 SYDVKM. The DNA for the CDR3 is TGTGCCAGCAGTCCAGGGGGCTTGGGCACTGAAGCTTTCTTT. Protein: CASSPGGLGTEAFF.